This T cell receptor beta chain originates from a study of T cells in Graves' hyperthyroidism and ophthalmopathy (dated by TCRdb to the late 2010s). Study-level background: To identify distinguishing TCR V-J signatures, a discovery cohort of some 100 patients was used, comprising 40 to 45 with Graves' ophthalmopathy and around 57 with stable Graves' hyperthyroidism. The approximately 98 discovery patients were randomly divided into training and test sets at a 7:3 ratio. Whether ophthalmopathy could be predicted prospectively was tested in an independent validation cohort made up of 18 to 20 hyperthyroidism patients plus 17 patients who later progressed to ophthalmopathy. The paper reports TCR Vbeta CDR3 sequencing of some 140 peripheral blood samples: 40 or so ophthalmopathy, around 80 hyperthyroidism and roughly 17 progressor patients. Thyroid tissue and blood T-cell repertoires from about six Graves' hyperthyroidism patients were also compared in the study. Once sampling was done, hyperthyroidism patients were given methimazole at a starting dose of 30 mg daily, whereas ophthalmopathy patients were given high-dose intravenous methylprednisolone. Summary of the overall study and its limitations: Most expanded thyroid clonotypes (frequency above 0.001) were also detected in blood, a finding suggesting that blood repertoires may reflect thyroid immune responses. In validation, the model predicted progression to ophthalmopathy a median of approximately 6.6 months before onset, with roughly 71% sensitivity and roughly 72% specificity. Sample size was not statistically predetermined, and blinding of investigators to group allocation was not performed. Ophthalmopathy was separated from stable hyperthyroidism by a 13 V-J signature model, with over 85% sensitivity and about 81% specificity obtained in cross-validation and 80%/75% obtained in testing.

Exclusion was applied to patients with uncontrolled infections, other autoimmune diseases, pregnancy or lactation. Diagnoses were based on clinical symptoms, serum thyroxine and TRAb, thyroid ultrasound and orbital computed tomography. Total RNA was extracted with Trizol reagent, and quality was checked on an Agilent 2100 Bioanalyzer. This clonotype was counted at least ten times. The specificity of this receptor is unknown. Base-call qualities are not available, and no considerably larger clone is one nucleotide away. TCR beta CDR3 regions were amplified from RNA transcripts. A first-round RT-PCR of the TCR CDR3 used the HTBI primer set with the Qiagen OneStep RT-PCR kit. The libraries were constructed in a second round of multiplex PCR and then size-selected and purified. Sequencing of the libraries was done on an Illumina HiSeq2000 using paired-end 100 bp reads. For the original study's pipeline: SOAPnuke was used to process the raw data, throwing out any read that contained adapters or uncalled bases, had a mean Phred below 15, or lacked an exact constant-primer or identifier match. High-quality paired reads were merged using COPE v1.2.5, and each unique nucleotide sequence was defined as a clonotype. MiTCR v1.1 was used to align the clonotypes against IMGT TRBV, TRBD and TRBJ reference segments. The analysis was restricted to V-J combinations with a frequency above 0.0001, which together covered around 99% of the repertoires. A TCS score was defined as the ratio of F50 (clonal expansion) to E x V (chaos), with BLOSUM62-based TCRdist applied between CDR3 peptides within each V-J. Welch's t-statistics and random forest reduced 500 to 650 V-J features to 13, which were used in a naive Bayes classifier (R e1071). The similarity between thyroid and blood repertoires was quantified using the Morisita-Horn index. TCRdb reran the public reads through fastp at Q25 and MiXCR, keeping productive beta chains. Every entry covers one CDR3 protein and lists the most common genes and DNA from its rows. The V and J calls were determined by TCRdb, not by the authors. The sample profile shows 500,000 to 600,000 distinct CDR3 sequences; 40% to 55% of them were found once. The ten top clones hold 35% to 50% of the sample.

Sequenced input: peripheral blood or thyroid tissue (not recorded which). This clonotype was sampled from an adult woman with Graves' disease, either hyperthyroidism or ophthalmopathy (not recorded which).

The CDR3: CSATRDPEVRQPQHF. The DNA reads as follows: TGCAGTGCTACTCGGGACCCGGAGGTGAGGCAGCCCCAGCATTTT. Recombination connected TRBV20-1 to TRBJ1-5; TRBD1 is possibly the D segment (5 matching bases). Its CDR3 holds 15 amino acids, cysteine through phenylalanine. Solely the CDR3 DNA is kept, with 45 bases framed from the first base. The junction shows trimming of 4 bases on V and 7 bases on J, plus 20 bases between the germline ends. The germline V gene (reference sequence) yields DFQATT for CDR1 and SNEGSKA for CDR2.